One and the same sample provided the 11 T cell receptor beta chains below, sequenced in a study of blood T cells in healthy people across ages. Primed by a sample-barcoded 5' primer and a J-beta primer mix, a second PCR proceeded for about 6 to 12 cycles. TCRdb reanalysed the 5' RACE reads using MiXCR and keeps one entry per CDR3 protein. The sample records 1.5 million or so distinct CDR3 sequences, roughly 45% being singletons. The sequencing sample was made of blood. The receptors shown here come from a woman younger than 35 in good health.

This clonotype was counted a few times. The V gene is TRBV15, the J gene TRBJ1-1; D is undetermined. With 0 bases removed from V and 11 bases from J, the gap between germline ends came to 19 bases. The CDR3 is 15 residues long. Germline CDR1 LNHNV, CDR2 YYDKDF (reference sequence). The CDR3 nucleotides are TGTGCCACCAGCAGAGATTTGGGAAGAGCGAGTTGGGCTTTCTTT. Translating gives CATSRDLGRASWAFF. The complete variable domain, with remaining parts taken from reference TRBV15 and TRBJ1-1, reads DAMVIQNPRYQVTQFGKPVTLSCSQTLNHNVMYWYQQKSSQAPKLLFHYYDKDFNNEADTPDNFQSRRPNTSFCFLDIRSPGLGDTAMYLCATSRDLGRASWAFFGQGTRLTVV.

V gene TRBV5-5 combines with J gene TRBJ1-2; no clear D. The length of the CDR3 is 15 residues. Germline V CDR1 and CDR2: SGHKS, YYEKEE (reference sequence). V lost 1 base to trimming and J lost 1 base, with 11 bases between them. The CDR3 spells CASSLKGKNNYGYTF. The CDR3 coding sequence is TGTGCCAGCAGCTTGAAAGGGAAGAATAACTATGGCTACACCTTC. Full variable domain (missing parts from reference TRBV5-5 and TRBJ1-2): DAGVTQSPTHLIKTRGQQVTLRCSPISGHKSVSWYQQVLGQGPQFIFQYYEKEERGRGNFPDRFSARQFPNYSSELNVNALLLGDSALYLCASSLKGKNNYGYTFGSGTRLTVV.

CDR3 sequence: CASSLAGMPQHF. The CDR3 nucleotides read TGTGCCAGCAGTTTAGCGGGCATGCCCCAGCATTTT. V and J are TRBV12-3 or TRBV12-4 and TRBJ1-5; D is unresolved. Trimming removed 0 bases at V and 9 bases at J, with 6 bases between. This CDR3 spans 12 amino acids.

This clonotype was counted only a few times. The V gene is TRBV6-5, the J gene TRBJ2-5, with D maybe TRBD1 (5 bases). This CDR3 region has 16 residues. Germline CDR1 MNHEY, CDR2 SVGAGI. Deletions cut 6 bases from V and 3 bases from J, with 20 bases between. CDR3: CASSSTRTPTEETQYF. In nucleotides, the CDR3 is TGTGCCAGCAGCTCAACGAGGACACCTACCGAAGAGACCCAGTACTTC.

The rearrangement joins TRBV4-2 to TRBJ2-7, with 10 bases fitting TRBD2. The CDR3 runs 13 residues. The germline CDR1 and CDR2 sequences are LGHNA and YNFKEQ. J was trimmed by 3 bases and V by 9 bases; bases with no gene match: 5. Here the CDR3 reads CASRASGGYEQYF. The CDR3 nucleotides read TGTGCCAGTAGGGCTAGCGGGGGCTACGAGCAGTACTTC.

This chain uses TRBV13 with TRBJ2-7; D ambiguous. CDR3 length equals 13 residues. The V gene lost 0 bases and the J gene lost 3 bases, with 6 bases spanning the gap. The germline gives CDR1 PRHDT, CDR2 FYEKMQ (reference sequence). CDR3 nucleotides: TGTGCCAGCAGCTTAGGACCCGTCTACGAGCAGTACTTC. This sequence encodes CASSLGPVYEQYF. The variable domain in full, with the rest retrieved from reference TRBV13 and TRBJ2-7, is AAGVIQSPRHLIKEKRETATLKCYPIPRHDTVYWYQQGPGQDPQFLISFYEKMQSDKGSIPDRFSAQQFSDYHSELNMSSLELGDSALYFCASSLGPVYEQYFGPGTRLTVT.

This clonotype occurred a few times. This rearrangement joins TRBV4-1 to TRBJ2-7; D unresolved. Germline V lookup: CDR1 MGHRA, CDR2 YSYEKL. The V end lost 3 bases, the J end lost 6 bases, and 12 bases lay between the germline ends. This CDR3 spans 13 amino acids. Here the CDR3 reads CASSQVMEGEQYF. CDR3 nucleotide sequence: TGCGCCAGCAGCCAGGTCATGGAAGGCGAGCAGTACTTC.

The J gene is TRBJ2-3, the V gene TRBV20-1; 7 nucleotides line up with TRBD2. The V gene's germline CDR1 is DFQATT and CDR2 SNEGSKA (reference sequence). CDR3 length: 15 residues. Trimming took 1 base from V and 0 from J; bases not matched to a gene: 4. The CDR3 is CSARGLADSTDTQYF. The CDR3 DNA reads TGCAGTGCTAGAGGACTAGCAGATAGCACAGATACGCAGTATTTT.

The CDR3 spells CASSVYTGQTSGNEQFF. In nucleotides, the CDR3 is TGTGCCAGCAGCGTATATACCGGACAGACCTCCGGGAATGAGCAGTTCTTC. The J gene is TRBJ2-1, the V gene TRBV9; a weak D match, TRBD1 (6 bases). The V end was cut by 1 base, the J end by 7 bases, with 21 bases between. Germline V gene sequence: CDR1 SGDLS, CDR2 YYNGEE. This CDR3 has 17 amino acids.

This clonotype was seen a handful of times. The CDR3 here is CASSLLYTQYF. CDR3 in DNA: TGTGCCAGCAGCCTGCTTTATACGCAGTATTTT. This chain links TRBV3-1 with TRBJ2-3; D call uncertain. Germline values: CDR1 LGHDT, CDR2 YNNKEL (reference sequence). The CDR3 has 11 residues. V was clipped by 4 bases and J by 7 bases, with 6 bases between them.

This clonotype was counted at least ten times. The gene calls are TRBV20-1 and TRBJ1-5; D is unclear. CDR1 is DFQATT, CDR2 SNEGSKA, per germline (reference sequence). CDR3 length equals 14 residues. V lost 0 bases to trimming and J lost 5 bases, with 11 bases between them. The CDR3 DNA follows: TGCAGTGCTAGAGATCAAGGTCTAGATCAGCCCCAGCATTTT. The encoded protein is CSARDQGLDQPQHF.